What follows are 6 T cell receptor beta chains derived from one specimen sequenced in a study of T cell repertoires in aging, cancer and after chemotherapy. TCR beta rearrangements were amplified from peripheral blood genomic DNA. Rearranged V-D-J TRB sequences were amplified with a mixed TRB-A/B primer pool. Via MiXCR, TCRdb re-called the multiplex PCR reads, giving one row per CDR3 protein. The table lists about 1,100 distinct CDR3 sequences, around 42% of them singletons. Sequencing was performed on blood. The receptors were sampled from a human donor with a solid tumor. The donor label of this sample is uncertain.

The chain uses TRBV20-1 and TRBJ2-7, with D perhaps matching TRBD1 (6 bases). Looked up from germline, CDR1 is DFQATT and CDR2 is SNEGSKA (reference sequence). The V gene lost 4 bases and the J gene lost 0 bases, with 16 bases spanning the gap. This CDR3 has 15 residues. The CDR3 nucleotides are TGCAGTGCTACCCCTTTACAGGGTTTCTCCTACGAGCAGTACTTC. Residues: CSATPLQGFSYEQYF.

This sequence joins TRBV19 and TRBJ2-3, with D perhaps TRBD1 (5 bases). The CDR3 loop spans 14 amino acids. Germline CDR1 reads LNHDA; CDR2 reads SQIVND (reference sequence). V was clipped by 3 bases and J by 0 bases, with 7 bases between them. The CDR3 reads CASSIQGSTDTQYF. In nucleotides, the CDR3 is TGTGCCAGTAGTATCCAGGGAAGCACAGATACGCAGTATTTT.

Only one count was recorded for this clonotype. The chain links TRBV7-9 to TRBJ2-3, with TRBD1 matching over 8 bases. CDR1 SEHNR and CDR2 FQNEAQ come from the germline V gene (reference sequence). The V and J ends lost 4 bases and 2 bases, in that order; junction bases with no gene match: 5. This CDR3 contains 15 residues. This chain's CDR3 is CASSSGTGHTDTQYF. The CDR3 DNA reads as TGTGCCAGCAGCTCCGGGACAGGTCACACAGATACGCAGTATTTT.

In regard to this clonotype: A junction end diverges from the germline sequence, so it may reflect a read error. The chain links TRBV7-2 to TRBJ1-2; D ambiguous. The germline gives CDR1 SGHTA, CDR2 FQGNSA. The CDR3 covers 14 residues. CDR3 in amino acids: CASSPQVRESGYTF. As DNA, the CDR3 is TGCGCCAGCAGCCCCCAAGTCCGGGAGTCGGGCTACACCTTC.

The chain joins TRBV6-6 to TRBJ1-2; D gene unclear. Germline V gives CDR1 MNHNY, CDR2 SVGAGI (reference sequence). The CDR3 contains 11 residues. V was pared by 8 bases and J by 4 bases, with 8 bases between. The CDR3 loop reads CASGQAYGYTF. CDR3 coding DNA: TGTGCCAGCGGGCAGGCCTATGGCTACACCTTC.

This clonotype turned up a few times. The CDR3 region is CASSPLGPQLGYTF. The CDR3 nucleotides are TGTGCCAGCAGCCCACTGGGCCCCCAGCTGGGCTACACCTTC. The chain uses TRBV7-2 and TRBJ1-2; D not certain. CDR3 length: 14 residues. Germline CDR1 and CDR2: SGHTA and FQGNSA. Trimming shortened V by 5 bases and J by 8 bases, and 18 bases separated the two germline ends.